This TCR beta chain came from a study of identical twins (dated by TCRdb to the mid-2010s). With regard to the full study: The study deep-sequenced TCR alpha and beta repertoires from monozygotic twins, unrelated adults of various ages and cord blood to test whether fetal clonotypes persist. To rule out contamination, the twin experiments were replicated at different times with different library preparation protocols. Beyond this particular receptor, the publication reports: Invariant T cells such as MAIT and iNKT could partly confound zero-insertion analyses, although diverse VJ usage argued against such confounding for most clonotypes. Because the same donors could not be followed over many years, conclusions were based on cross-sectional statistical analysis. In monozygotic twins, out-of-frame TCR alpha sharing was systematically underestimated by recombination models, although the models agreed with sharing between unrelated individuals. Out-of-frame TCR alpha sequences shared between twins showed an excess of low generation-probability sequences compared with coincidental sharing between unrelated individuals. Fewer insertions were carried by abundant cord blood beta clonotypes, a similar but weaker trend appeared in young adult naive repertoires, and no such trend appeared in memory repertoires. The excess sharing between twins in beta out-of-frame sequences was weaker because fewer shared sequences reduced the signal-to-noise ratio.

Only healthy Caucasian donors were included. Three pairs of female monozygotic twins, all aged 18 to 29 years, were included in the twin cohort. Peripheral blood mononuclear cells were used as the source from which RNA for TCR libraries was isolated. The library came from 5' RACE. TCRdb names Illumina HiSeq 2000 as the instrument used. A universal primer binding site was added through template switching, and the final cDNA carried a unique molecular identifier so that TCR cDNA molecules could be counted accurately. Specific primers in the conserved constant-segment region were used to synthesize first-strand cDNA for TCR alpha and beta chains. To control for contamination, every cDNA library was double barcoded, receiving both a SMART-Mk sample barcode and Illumina barcodes. TruSeq adapter sequences along with Illumina sample barcodes were introduced in two successive PCR steps. Sequencing of the TCR alpha and beta cDNA libraries was done on the Illumina HiSeq platform using custom primers. Per the source publication's procedure: MiGEC was used to process raw reads and extract unique molecular identifiers, and MiXCR was used to find CDR3 positions. For each individual, recombination models were inferred using an EM algorithm with the repgenHMM and IGoR tools. Shared clonotype analysis was performed with the tcR package in R, normalizing sharing by the product of cloneset sizes. Out-of-frame nonproductive sequences were analyzed to study raw recombination free of thymic and clonal selection effects. TCRdb reanalyzed the raw reads on its own, using fastp at Q25 for trimming and MiXCR for clone calling, and kept in-frame beta chains. Rows merge per CDR3 protein into single entries with the most common DNA and genes. TCRdb, not the authors, supplied the V and J calls. This sample gives 750,000 to 950,000 distinct CDR3 sequences in total; around an eighth of them show up just once. Clones ranked in the top ten supply about 1.5% of the sample.

A word on this clonotype: Its antigen specificity is not known. Base qualities are not recorded, but no much larger clone differs from it by a single base.

Trimming takes 4 bases from V and 4 bases from J, and the germline ends sit 14 bases apart. From the cysteine through the phenylalanine, the CDR3 covers 15 amino acids. The read is trimmed to its CDR3 DNA, 45 bases read in frame from base 1. CDR1 SGHNT and CDR2 YYREEE were looked up in the germline V gene (reference sequence). The same sample was also studied in work on yellow fever vaccine responses in identical twins. As the second paper documents: According to the authors, in identical twins the way T cells responded to vaccination appeared partly convergent and partly personalized. Focusing on identical twins, the study followed the T cell clones that responded to the vaccine, and did so with precision.

The source is a woman younger than 35 in good health. The chain employs TRBV5-4 and TRBJ2-2; a weak D assignment points to TRBD2 (5 bases agree). The material sequenced was PBMCs. Here is the DNA: TGTGCCAGCAGCAAAAAACTAGGTAGCACCGGGGAGCTGTTTTTT. The translation is CASSKKLGSTGELFF.